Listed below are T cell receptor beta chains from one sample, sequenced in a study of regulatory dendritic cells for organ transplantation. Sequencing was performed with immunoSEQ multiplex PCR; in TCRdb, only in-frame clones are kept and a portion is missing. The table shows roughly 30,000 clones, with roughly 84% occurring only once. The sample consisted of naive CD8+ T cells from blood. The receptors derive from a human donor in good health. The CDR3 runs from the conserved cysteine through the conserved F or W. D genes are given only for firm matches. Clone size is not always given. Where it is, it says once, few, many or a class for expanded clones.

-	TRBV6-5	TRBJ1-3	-	TGTGCCAGCAGTTACTCTCCCAGAAACACCATATATTTT	CASSYSPRNTIYF
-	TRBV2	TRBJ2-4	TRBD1	TGTGCCAGCAGAACCGGGACAGGGGAAGAGAACATTCAGTACTTC	CASRTGTGEENIQYF
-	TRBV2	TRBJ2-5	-	TGTGCCAGCTCTACTCCAGGGGTGGAAGAGACCCAGTACTTC	CASSTPGVEETQYF
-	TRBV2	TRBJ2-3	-	TGTGCCAGCAGACCAAACAGGGATACGCAGTATTTT	CASRPNRDTQYF
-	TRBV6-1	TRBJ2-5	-	TGTGCCAGCAGTGCCGGGAGGGTGGGGGCGACAGGGCCGGCAAAAGAGACCCAGTACTTC	CASSAGRVGATGPAKETQYF
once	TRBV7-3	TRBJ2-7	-	TGTGCCAGCAGCTCGGGGGGCGGACTGGAGCAGTACTTC	CASSSGGGLEQYF
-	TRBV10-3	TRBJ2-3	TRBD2	TGTGCCATCAGTGCGGGGGGGCTCTCAACAGATACGCAGTATTTT	CAISAGGLSTDTQYF
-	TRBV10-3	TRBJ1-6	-	TGTGCCATCAGTGAGGGGGCCGTAGGGGGTTCACCCCTCCACTTT	CAISEGAVGGSPLHF
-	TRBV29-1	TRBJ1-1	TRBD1	TGCAGCGCCGGACAGGGGACGAGGACTGAAGCTTTCTTT	CSAGQGTRTEAFF
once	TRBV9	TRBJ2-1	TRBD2	TGTGCCAGCAGCGTAGTACGAGGCGGGGGGACTGTTTTCTCCTACAATGAGCAGTTCTTC	CASSVVRGGGTVFSYNEQFF
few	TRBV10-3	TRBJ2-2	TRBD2	TGTGCCATCAGTCCTAGCGGGATAGCGGGGGGGCCGAACGGGGAGCTGTTTTTT	CAISPSGIAGGPNGELFF
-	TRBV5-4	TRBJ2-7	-	TGTGCCAGCAGCTATCCGACAGTAAGAGAGCAGTACTTC	CASSYPTVREQYF
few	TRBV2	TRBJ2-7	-	TGTGCCAGCCTTTTGGTCCCCGGGTTATACGAGCAGTACTTC	CASLLVPGLYEQYF
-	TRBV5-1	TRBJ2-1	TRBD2	TGCGCCAGCAGCTTTGGTAGCGGGGGCCACTCCTACAATGAGCAGTTCTTC	CASSFGSGGHSYNEQFF
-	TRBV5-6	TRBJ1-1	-	TGTGCCAGCAGCTTCCGACGGGGTGAAGCTTTCTTT	CASSFRRGEAFF
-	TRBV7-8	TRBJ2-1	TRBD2	TGTGCCAGCAGCTTGTATCTAGCGGGGGGCTACAATGAGCAGTTCTTC	CASSLYLAGGYNEQFF
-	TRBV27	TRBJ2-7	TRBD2	TGTGCCAGCAGTTCCCGGGGACTAGCGGGGGGTGCCTACGAGCAGTACTTC	CASSSRGLAGGAYEQYF
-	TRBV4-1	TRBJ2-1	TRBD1	TGCGCCAGCAGCCTACAGGGGGCTGGAGATGAGCAGTTCTTC	CASSLQGAGDEQFF
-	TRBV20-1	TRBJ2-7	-	TGCAGTGCAAATTACGGCTACGAGCAGTACTTC	CSANYGYEQYF
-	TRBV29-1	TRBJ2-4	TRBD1	TGCAGCGTTGAAGGAGGGGACAGGGGAGACATTCAGTACTTC	CSVEGGDRGDIQYF
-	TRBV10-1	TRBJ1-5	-	TGCGCCAGCCCCTGGACAGCGCTTAGCAATCAGCCCCAGCATTTT	CASPWTALSNQPQHF
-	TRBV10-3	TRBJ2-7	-	TGTGCCATCAGTGAAGAGGGTCAGCGTTACGAGCAGTACTTC	CAISEEGQRYEQYF
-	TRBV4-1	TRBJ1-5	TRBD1	TGCGCCAGCAGCGCCGGGACAGGGAATCAGCCCCAGCATTTT	CASSAGTGNQPQHF
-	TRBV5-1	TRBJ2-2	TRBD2	TGCGCCAGCAGCTTTAGCGGGGGGGCCGTCGGGGAGCTGTTTTTT	CASSFSGGAVGELFF
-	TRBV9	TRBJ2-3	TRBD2	TGTGCCAGCAGCGAGACTAGCGGGGGGTGGACAGATACGCAGTATTTT	CASSETSGGWTDTQYF
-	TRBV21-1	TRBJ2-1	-	TGTGCCAGCAGCACGTATTGCATACTCTACAATGAGCAGTTCTTC	CASSTYCILYNEQFF
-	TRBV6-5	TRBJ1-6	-	TGTGCCAGCAGCCCTACAGTCTATAATTCACCCCTCCACTTT	CASSPTVYNSPLHF
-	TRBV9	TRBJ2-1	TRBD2	TGTGCCAGCAGCGCCGACGGGGGAGGGTCCTACAATGAGCAGTTCTTC	CASSADGGGSYNEQFF
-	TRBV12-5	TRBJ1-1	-	TGTGCTAGTGGTTTCTTTGCAGGGGACGGATGGGCTTTCTTT	CASGFFAGDGWAFF
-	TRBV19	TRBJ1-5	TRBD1	TGTGCCAGTTCTCGACCTACAGGGGGCGTTCAGCCCCAGCATTTT	CASSRPTGGVQPQHF
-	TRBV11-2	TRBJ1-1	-	TGTGCCAGCAGCTTGGGCAGAAACACTGAAGCTTTCTTT	CASSLGRNTEAFF
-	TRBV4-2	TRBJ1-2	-	TGTGCCAGCAGCCAAGATCTACAGGGCCCTGGCTACACCTTC	CASSQDLQGPGYTF
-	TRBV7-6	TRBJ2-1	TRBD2	TGTGCCAGCAGCTTAGCGGGGATGGGGTCTAGCGGGGCCTTCGGCGAGCAGTTCTTC	CASSLAGMGSSGAFGEQFF
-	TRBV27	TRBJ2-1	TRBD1	TGTGCCAGCAGTTTTGGGACAGGGGGCAATGAGCAGTTCTTC	CASSFGTGGNEQFF
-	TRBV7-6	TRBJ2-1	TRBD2	TGTGCCAGCAGCCTGCGGGGGGGTTTTGGAAATGAGCAGTTCTTC	CASSLRGGFGNEQFF
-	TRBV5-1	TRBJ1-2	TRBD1	TGCGCCAGCAGCTTGGGGTACCTGGGACAGGGGATCTGGACCTTC	CASSLGYLGQGIWTF
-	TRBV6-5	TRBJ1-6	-	TGTGCCAGCAGTTACCGGGGGATGTCCTATAATTCACCCCTCCACTTT	CASSYRGMSYNSPLHF